This T cell receptor (beta chain) was recorded in a study of blood T cell repertoires in COVID-19 (dated by TCRdb to 2020 to 2021). Regarding the complete study: The collaborator samples originated in the United States, Italy and Spain and spanned the acute and convalescent phases of COVID-19. The repertoires were released in a freely available public database intended as a resource for research on the immune response to SARS-CoV-2. The material from the prospective study consisted of cDNA or gDNA derived from T cells, B-cell-depleted T cells, or PBMCs. Deeply sampled blood TCRbeta repertoires from subjects exposed to, actively infected with, or recovered from COVID-19 were included in the dataset. The samples were drawn from the first 160 participants of the ongoing ImmuneRACE study and from under 1,500 subjects provided by 6 global collaborators. Sample metadata almost always included a de-identified subject ID, COVID-19 status, age in years and sex. Where available, HLA class I and class II types were obtained from metadata supplied by the sample provider rather than from assay-based typing. Study-wide conclusions, independent of this receptor: The quantity of clinical and demographic metadata differed by source and by participant and was supplied without curation.

Whole blood was collected in K2EDTA tubes by collaborating institutions according to the institutions' own protocols. For TCRbeta analysis, collaborators shipped samples in one of three forms: frozen whole blood, isolated PBMCs, or DNA extracted from either of those sample types. On this clone: The antigen this receptor binds is unknown. The sample holds no much larger clone one base away, and base qualities are not on file.

Unmatched junction bases come to 6, with V trimmed by 2 bases and J by 7 bases. The CDR3 runs 13 residues from the cysteine to the phenylalanine. Only the CDR3 region is kept as DNA, spanning 39 bases read in frame from base 1. CDR1 is given as GTSNPN and CDR2 as SVGIG, both from the germline V gene (reference sequence). The immunoSEQ Assay, a bias-controlled multiplex PCR, was used to amplify TCRbeta CDR3 regions from genomic DNA. Turning to the authors' computational methods: Within the assay, amplification of reference gene primers was used to estimate how many nucleated cells each sample contained. Sequence reads were collapsed and filtered to measure the absolute abundance of every unique TCRbeta CDR3 rearrangement. For each sample, productive Simpson clonality was calculated as the square root of Simpson's diversity index over productive rearrangements. TCRdb retrieved this table from immuneACCESS and kept in-frame rearrangements only. Not all clones are present; in checked studies, unresolved V genes account for under half, and no reason is known for the remainder. The DNA was the basis for D and trimming; V, J and clone size are from that table. The sample table records several thousand clones; approximately 90% of these occur just once. The top ten hold 8% to 10% of the sample.

The origin of this receptor is a human donor with active COVID-19. The donor label of this sample is uncertain. The chain joins TRBV30 to TRBJ2-7, with 9 central nucleotides matching TRBD1. The source material was peripheral blood. The CDR3 in this case is CAWSRDRAREQYF. The DNA is as follows: TGTGCCTGGAGTAGGGACAGGGCGAGAGAGCAGTACTTC.